These T cell receptor beta chains were read from a single sample in a study of T cell repertoires in cytomegalovirus infection. TCRdb recomputed calls from the reads with MiXCR, one row per CDR3 protein. The table lists a few hundred thousand distinct CDR3 sequences, about 17% of them singletons. Sequencing input: PBMCs. The receptors here all came from a human donor in good health (CMV status not recorded). Some clones in this sample may be carry-over from other donors' samples. The CDR3 runs from the conserved cysteine through the conserved F or W. Each record gives: CDR3 length, J gene, D gene, V gene, CDR3 protein. A D gene is named only where the DNA matches it firmly.

15 TRBJ2-2 TRBD2 TRBV7-9 CASIRRGGFTGELFF
15 TRBJ2-2 . TRBV19 CASSIVGESTGELFF
17 TRBJ1-1 TRBD1 TRBV23-1 CASSLVPMGQLNTEAFF
12 TRBJ1-1 . TRBV6-1 CASSTQRHEAFF
16 TRBJ2-7 . TRBV7-7 CASSLKPGRILYEQYF
16 TRBJ1-2 TRBD1 TRBV4-1 CASSHWDRSSNYGYTF
12 TRBJ1-1 TRBD1 TRBV6-2/TRBV6-3 CASRQGTAEAFF
18 TRBJ2-3 . TRBV4-3 CASSQDLRAGTSTDTQYF
12 TRBJ2-2 . TRBV19 CASSITAGELFF
16 TRBJ1-6 . TRBV6-1 CASSEALTVGYSPLHF
15 TRBJ2-7 . TRBV7-2 CASTLASNEDYEQYF
15 TRBJ2-7 TRBD2 TRBV7-8 CASSLLGTSGYEQYF
15 TRBJ1-5 TRBD1 TRBV7-2 CASSQTGTSNQPQHF
17 TRBJ2-1 . TRBV5-6 CASSLFYRQSSYNEQFF
16 TRBJ2-1 TRBD1 TRBV27 CASTPTGTGGGDEQFF
12 TRBJ1-6 . TRBV27 CASRAYNSPLHF
15 TRBJ1-5 . TRBV28 CASSLFRPNLQPQHF
21 TRBJ1-2 TRBD1 TRBV20-1 CSARDRNYFRDRGLTNYGYTF
16 TRBJ2-3 . TRBV7-8 CASSPSRTAGTDTQYF
13 TRBJ2-1 TRBD2 TRBV3-1 CASSQGTRGEQFF
17 TRBJ2-1 TRBD1 TRBV4-2 CASSQEQGQAEYNEQFF
16 TRBJ1-1 . TRBV20-1 CSARDFEAGGPFEAFF
16 TRBJ2-3 . TRBV7-2 CASSLNGGSSTDTQYF
16 TRBJ2-7 TRBD1 TRBV3-1 CASSQTAGTAHQGQYF
15 TRBJ1-5 TRBD1 TRBV4-1 CASSQQDRKNQPQHF
15 TRBJ1-4 . TRBV12-3/TRBV12-4 CASSSTGATNEKLFF
16 TRBJ2-1 TRBD2 TRBV28 CASNGATSGGRNEQFF
15 TRBJ2-5 TRBD2 TRBV6-6 CASSSLAGGYETQYF
14 TRBJ2-5 . TRBV12-3/TRBV12-4 CASSLNRISRVLYF
13 TRBJ2-1 . TRBV5-6 CASSLIVGNEQFF
16 TRBJ1-2 . TRBV7-2 CASSLALGSGYYGYTF
15 TRBJ2-5 . TRBV19 CASSIVPDGKETQYF
16 TRBJ1-2 TRBD1 TRBV28 CASKAPTSDRDGGYTF
12 TRBJ1-4 . TRBV7-9 CASSLQNEKLFF
16 TRBJ2-2 . TRBV7-2 CASSPPPGLRAGELFF
14 TRBJ1-5 . TRBV2 CASSGQAGNQPQHF
13 TRBJ2-7 . TRBV7-2 CASSLDTDYEQYF